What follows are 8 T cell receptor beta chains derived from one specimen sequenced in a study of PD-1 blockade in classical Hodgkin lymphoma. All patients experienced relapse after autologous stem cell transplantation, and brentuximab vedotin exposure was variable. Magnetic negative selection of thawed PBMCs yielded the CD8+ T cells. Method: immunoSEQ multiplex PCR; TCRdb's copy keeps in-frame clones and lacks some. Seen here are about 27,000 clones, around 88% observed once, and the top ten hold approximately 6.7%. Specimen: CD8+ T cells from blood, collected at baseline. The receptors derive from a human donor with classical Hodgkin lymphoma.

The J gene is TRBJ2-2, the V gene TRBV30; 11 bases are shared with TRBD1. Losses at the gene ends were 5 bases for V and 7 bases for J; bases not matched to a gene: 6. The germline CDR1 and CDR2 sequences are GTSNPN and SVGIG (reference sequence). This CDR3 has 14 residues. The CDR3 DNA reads TGTGCCTGGGATTCGGACAGGGGGCTCGGGGAGCTGTTTTTT. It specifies CAWDSDRGLGELFF.

The CDR3 DNA is TGTGCCAGCAGTTCGTCAGGGAAGTACTATGGCTACACCTTC. Protein: CASSSSGKYYGYTF. V and J are TRBV27 and TRBJ1-2, with D perhaps matching TRBD1 (5 bases). The CDR3 is made up of 14 amino acids. Per the germline V gene, CDR1 is MNHEY and CDR2 is SMNVEV (reference sequence). Trimming removed 4 bases at V and 3 bases at J, with 12 bases between.

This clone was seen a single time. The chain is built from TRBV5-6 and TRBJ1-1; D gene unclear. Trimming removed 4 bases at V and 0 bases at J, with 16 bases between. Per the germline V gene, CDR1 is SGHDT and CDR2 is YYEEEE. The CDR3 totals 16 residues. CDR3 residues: CASSVLTGPMNTEAFF. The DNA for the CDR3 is TGTGCCAGCAGCGTCTTGACGGGTCCGATGAACACTGAAGCTTTCTTT.

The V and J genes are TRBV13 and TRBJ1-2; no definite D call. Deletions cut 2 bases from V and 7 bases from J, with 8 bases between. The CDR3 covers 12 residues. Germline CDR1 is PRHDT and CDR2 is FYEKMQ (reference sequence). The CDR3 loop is CASSLISSGYTF. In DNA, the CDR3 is TGTGCCAGCAGCTTAATTAGCTCTGGCTACACCTTC.

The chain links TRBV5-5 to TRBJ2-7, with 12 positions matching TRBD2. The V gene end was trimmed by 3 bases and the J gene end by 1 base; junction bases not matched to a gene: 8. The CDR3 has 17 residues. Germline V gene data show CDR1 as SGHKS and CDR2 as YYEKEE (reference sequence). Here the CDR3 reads CASSSTMTSGGSYEQYF. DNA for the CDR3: TGTGCCAGCAGCTCGACGATGACTAGCGGGGGATCCTACGAGCAGTACTTC.

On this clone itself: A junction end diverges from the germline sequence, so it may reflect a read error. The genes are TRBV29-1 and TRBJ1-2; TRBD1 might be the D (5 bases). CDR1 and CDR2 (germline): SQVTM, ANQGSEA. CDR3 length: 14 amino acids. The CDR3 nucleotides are TGCAGCGTGGAAACCTCCGGGACCGAGATGCCCGGCTCCTTC. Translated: CSVETSGTEMPGSF.

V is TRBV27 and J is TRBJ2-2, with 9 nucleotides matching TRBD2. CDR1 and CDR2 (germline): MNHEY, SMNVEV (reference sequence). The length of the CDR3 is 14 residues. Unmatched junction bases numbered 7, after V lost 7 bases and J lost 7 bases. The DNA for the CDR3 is TGTGCCAGCATTAGCGGGAGCGGCGGCGGGGAGCTGTTTTTT. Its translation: CASISGSGGGELFF.

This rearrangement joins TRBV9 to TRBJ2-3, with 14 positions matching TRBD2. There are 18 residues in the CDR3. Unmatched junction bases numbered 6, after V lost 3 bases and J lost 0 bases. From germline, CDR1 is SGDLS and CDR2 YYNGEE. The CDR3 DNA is TGTGCCAGCAGCGGACCCGGACTAGCGGGAGGTAGCACAGATACGCAGTATTTT. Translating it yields CASSGPGLAGGSTDTQYF.